This T cell receptor beta chain was sequenced in a study of blood T cell repertoires in COVID-19. The overall study: T cells, B-cell-depleted T cells, or PBMCs supplied cDNA or gDNA.

Participants were aged about 18 to 90 years, lived in under 30 US areas, and enrolled virtually. This CDR3 is 16 amino acids long. Trimming stripped 5 bases from V and 1 base from J, with 15 bases between. The germline V gene encodes CDR1 SGHNT and CDR2 YENEEA. Profiling relied on immunoSEQ multiplex PCR, and the TCRdb table lists in-frame clones only, not all of them. The data contain roughly 230,000 clones, about 85% of them singletons. Sequencing used PBMCs or T cells enriched from blood (not recorded which). The chain couples TRBV11-3 to TRBJ2-1; D is possibly TRBD2 (7 bases). The receptor comes from a woman in her 50s who had been exposed to COVID-19. This CDR3 reads CASSRGGGVSYNEQFF. CDR3 DNA: TGTGCCAGCAGCAGAGGGGGGGGTGTATCCTACAATGAGCAGTTCTTC.